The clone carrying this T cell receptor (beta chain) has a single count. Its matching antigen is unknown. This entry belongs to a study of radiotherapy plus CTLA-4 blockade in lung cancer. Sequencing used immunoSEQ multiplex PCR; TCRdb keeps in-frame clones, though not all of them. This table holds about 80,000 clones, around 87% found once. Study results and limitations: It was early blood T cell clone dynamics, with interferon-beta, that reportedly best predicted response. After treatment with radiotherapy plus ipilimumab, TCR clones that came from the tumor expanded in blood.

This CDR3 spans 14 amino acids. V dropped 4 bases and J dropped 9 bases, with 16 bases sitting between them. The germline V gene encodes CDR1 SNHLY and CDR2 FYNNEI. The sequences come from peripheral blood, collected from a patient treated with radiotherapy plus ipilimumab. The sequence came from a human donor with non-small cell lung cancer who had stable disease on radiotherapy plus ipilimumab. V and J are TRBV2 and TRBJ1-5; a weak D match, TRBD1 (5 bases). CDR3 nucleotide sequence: TGTGCCAGCAGTGCGGGGCAGGGACCCTCGCCCCAGCATTTT. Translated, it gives CASSAGQGPSPQHF. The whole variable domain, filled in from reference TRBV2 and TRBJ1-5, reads EPEVTQTPSHQVTQMGQEVILRCVPISNHLYFYWYRQILGQKVEFLVSFYNNEISEKSEIFDDQFSVERPDGSNFTLKIRSTKLEDSAMYFCASSAGQGPSPQHFGDGTRLSIL.